The clone carrying this T cell receptor beta chain occurred a few times. TCRdb recomputed calls from the RT-PCR reads with MiXCR, one row per CDR3 protein. This sample has about 580,000 distinct CDR3 sequences, with 12% to 15% found just once. The record originates from a study of response to subunit inactivated influenza vaccine. The clonotype comes from a man aged 50-59 years who received an inactivated influenza vaccine. The sample in question was PBMCs from blood, obtained approximately 12 days after vaccination.

CDR3 region: CASREGAAGELFF. The CDR3 coding sequence is TGTGCCAGCAGAGAGGGGGCTGCCGGGGAGCTGTTTTTT. The chain combines TRBV12-3 or TRBV12-4 with TRBJ2-2; 7 bases line up with TRBD1. CDR3 length: 13 amino acids. Trimming took 6 bases from V and 6 from J; bases not matched to a gene: 4.